The present entry profiles one T cell receptor (beta chain) with its context. Its antigen is not yet known. One base away there is no much larger clone; base qualities are not given. This specimen belongs to a study of blood T cell repertoires in COVID-19 (dated by TCRdb to 2019 to 2021). As for the study more broadly: The collaborator samples originated in the United States, Italy and Spain and spanned the acute and convalescent phases of COVID-19. A de-identified subject ID, COVID-19 status, age in years and sex were almost always included in the sample metadata. The repertoires were released in a freely available public database meant as a resource for research on the immune response to SARS-CoV-2. Samples were obtained from the ongoing ImmuneRACE study (first 160 participants) and from 1,254 subjects provided by 6 global collaborators. The dataset comprised deeply sampled blood TCRbeta repertoires from subjects exposed to, actively infected with, or recovered from COVID-19. HLA class I and class II types, where available, came from metadata supplied by the sample provider rather than from assay-based typing. The material from the prospective study consisted of cDNA or gDNA derived from T cells, B-cell-depleted T cells, or PBMCs.

Summary of the overall study and its limitations: How much clinical and demographic metadata was included differed by source and by participant, and the metadata was provided uncurated.

TCRbeta CDR3 regions were amplified from genomic DNA by means of the immunoSEQ Assay, a bias-controlled multiplex PCR. For the original study's pipeline: The number of nucleated cells in each sample was estimated from the amplification of reference gene primers within the assay. To quantify the absolute abundance of each unique TCRbeta CDR3 rearrangement, sequence reads were collapsed and filtered. Productive Simpson clonality was computed per sample as the square root of Simpson's diversity index over productive rearrangements. TCRdb took over this immuneACCESS table, retaining in-frame rearrangements with V and J assigned. Such tables are incomplete; in checked studies, under half of the missing clones stem from an unresolved V gene, and the remainder is unexplained. V and J calls and clone size are as listed in that table; D and trimming were resolved from the DNA. Across this sample there are under 200,000 clones, with approximately 87% seen only once. Approximately 11% of the sample rests with the top ten.

At one collaborating source in Seattle, patients were enrolled during active infection and were followed longitudinally through the course of disease. Each collaborating institution followed its own protocols to collect whole blood in K2EDTA tubes. For TCRbeta analysis, collaborator samples were shipped as frozen whole blood, as isolated PBMCs, or as DNA extracted from either sample type. This clonotype was obtained from a woman between 55 and 75 years old with COVID-19, enrolled during active disease. The sequenced material came from peripheral blood.

The CDR3 reads CASRSGTAFGAFF. At the DNA level, the sequence is TGTGCCAGCAGGTCAGGGACAGCCTTTGGTGCTTTCTTT. The chain couples TRBV28 to TRBJ1-1; TRBD1 lines up with 7 middle nucleotides. The germline V gene yields MDHEN for CDR1 and SYDVKM for CDR2. Inclusive of the bounding cysteine and phenylalanine, the CDR3 is 13 residues long. Only the CDR3 region is kept as DNA, spanning 39 bases read in frame from base 1. Clipping removes 6 bases from V and 11 bases from J, with 12 as the unmatched junction base count.